Given below is one TCR beta chain in context. Its antigen is not yet known. Base qualities are not recorded, but no much larger clone differs from it by a single base. These data are taken from a study of identifying expanded T cells in peripheral blood (dated by TCRdb to about 2019). Regarding the research as a whole: Separate aliquots of the same genomic DNA pool were sequenced to produce technical replicates, and four replicates were compared in pairs. What the work shows at the level of the full study, not this receptor alone: Across all healthy-donor time intervals, the beta-binomial model significantly cut both the number of clones called differentially abundant and the false-positive rate. The authors expected biological variance in healthy repertoires might increase further over much longer intervals such as months to years. For all healthy donors, the variance in clone template counts between two-week samples rose significantly as total template count increased. About 1.2 differentially abundant clones were flagged by the binomial model between technical replicates, whereas about 15 and 18 were flagged over roughly two weeks and four weeks, respectively.

The immunoSEQ Assay, which relies on bias-controlled multiplex PCR amplification of genomic DNA, was used to profile TCRbeta CDR3 regions. Regarding the original processing steps: To quantify the absolute abundance of each unique TCRbeta CDR3 region, the sequences were collapsed and filtered. Differential abundance was tested with two models: a binomial (Fisher-equivalent) model and a beta-binomial model that adds time-dependent variance fitted from healthy donors. Clones with fewer than 5 combined templates were removed, and a clone was called differentially abundant if the clone's Benjamini-Hochberg FDR was below 0.01. The form v = (b*log(k)+a)^2 was used to model beta-binomial variance as a function of total template count across the two samples. TCRdb limited this immuneACCESS table to in-frame rearrangements with V and J called. A share of clones is missing; checked studies link under half to unresolved V genes, and the rest is unexplained. V, J and clone size reflect that table, while D and trimming were determined from the DNA. The sample table contains about 52,000 clones; only one count was recorded for 82% of them. The top ten constitute around 13% of the sample.

The germline ends are 18 bases apart after V is trimmed by 3 bases and J by 4 bases. Via the germline V gene (reference sequence), CDR1 is LNHDA and CDR2 SQIVND. Taken from cysteine to phenylalanine, the CDR3 has 16 residues. The kept DNA is CDR3 alone, 48 bases in frame from the first base. During the collection period, no infections or other immune events were recorded for the healthy donors. To calibrate time-dependent variance in a beta-binomial model of T-cell clone differential abundance, blood repertoires from healthy donors were used as a training cohort. The training cohort comprised ten or so healthy donors, 3 female and 7 male. On average the donors were around 41 years old, and their ages spanned roughly 29 to 70 years. Whole blood was collected from each healthy donor at three time points spaced approximately 13 days apart and obtained from a commercial supplier. For immunosequencing, genomic DNA was extracted from unsorted whole blood.

Sequencing was carried out using blood. Recombination linked TRBV19 to TRBJ1-2; tentative D gene TRBD1, with 6 bases matching. This TCR derives from a person between 18 and 75 years old in good health. The CDR3 reads as follows: CASSITPRGSSYGYTF. The DNA is as follows: TGTGCCAGTAGTATCACCCCCAGGGGATCGAGCTATGGCTACACCTTC.